The present T cell receptor (beta chain) was sequenced within a study of OX40 agonist ivuxolimab in advanced cancers. Study-wide findings and caveats: Both CD4+ and CD8+ T cell populations in blood had undergone clonal expansion by week 6 at 0.1 to 3.0 mg/kg.

Remarks on this clone: Its antigen is still unknown.

Some clones are missing from TCRdb's copy, which holds only in-frame ones; the method was immunoSEQ multiplex PCR. The sample includes some 54,000 clones, around 80% of them seen just once. Germline CDR1 is SGHDT and CDR2 is YYEEEE. V lost 6 bases to trimming and J lost 0 bases, with 15 bases between them. The CDR3 length is 15 residues. The receptor was derived from an adult with an advanced solid tumor such as melanoma, head and neck, liver or kidney cancer. The sample here was CD4+ or CD8+ T cells sorted from blood, taken in a trial of the OX40 agonist ivuxolimab. The J gene is TRBJ1-1, the V gene TRBV5-6; D call uncertain. CDR3 DNA: TGTGCCAGCACAAACCCCCAGGATATGAACACTGAAGCTTTCTTT. It encodes CASTNPQDMNTEAFF.